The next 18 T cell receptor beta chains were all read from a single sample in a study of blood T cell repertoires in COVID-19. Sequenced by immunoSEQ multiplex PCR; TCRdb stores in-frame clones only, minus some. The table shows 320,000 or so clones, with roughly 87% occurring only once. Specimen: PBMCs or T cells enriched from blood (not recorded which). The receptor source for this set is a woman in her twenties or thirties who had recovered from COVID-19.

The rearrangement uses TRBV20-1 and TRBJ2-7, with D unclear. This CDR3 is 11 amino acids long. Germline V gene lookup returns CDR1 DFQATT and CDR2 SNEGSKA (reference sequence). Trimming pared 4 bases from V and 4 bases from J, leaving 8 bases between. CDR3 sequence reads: CSAILTYEQYF. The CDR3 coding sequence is TGCAGTGCTATTCTGACTTACGAGCAGTACTTC.

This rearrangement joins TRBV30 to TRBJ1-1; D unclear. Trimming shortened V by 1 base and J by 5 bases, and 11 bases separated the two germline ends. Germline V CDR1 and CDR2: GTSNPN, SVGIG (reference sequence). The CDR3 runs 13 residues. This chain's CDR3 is CAWSGEGWTEAFF. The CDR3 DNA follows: TGTGCCTGGAGTGGGGAGGGCTGGACTGAAGCTTTCTTT.

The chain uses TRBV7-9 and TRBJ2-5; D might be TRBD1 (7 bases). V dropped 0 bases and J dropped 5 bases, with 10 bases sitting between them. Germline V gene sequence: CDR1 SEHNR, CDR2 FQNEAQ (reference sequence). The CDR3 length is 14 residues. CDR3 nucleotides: TGTGCCAGCAGCTTAGCGCAGGGGGGTGAGACCCAGTACTTC. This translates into CASSLAQGGETQYF.

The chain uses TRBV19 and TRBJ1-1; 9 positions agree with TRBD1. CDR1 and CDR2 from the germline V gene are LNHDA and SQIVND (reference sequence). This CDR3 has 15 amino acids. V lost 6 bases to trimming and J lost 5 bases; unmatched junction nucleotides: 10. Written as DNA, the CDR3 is TGTGCCAGTAGCTCAGCCGGGACAGGGAGGACTGAAGCTTTCTTT. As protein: CASSSAGTGRTEAFF.

CDR3 amino acids: CASRMTALNTEAFF. In DNA, the CDR3 is TGTGCCAGCAGGATGACAGCTCTGAACACTGAAGCTTTCTTT. The chain combines TRBV28 with TRBJ1-1; weak D call: TRBD1 (5 bases). The CDR3 is 14 residues long. Trimming took off 6 bases at V and 0 bases at J, with 11 bases between the two ends. The germline V gene has CDR1 MDHEN and CDR2 SYDVKM.

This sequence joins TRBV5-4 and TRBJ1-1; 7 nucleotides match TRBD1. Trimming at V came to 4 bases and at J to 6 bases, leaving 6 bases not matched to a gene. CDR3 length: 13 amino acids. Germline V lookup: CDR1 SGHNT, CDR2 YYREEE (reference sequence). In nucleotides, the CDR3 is TGTGCCAGCAGCCCAAGACAGGGCGCTGAAGCTTTCTTT. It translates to CASSPRQGAEAFF.

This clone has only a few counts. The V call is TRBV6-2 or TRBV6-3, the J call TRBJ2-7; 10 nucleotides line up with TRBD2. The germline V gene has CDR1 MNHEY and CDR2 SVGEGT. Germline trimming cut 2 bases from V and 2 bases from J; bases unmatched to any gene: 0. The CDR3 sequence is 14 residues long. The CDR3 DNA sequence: TGTGCCAGCAGTTACGGGACTAGCGCCTACGAGCAGTACTTC. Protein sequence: CASSYGTSAYEQYF.

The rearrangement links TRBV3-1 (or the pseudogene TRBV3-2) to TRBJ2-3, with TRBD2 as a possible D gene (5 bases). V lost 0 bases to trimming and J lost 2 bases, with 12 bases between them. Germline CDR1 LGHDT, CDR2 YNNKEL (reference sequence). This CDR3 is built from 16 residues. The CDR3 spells CASSQETIRDTDTQYF. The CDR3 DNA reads TGTGCCAGCAGCCAAGAGACTATACGCGACACAGATACGCAGTATTTT.

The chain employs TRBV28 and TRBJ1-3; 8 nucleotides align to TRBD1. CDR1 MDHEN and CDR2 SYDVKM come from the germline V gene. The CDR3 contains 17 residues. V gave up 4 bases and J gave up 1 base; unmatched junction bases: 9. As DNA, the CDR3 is TGTGCCAGCAGTTCCCTCGGCGACAGGGGATCTGGAAACACCATATATTTT. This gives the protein CASSSLGDRGSGNTIYF. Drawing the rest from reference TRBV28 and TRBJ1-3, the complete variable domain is DVKVTQSSRYLVKRTGEKVFLECVQDMDHENMFWYRQDPGLGLRLIYFSYDVKMKEKGDIPEGYSVSREKKERFSLILESASTNQTSMYLCASSSLGDRGSGNTIYFGEGSWLTVV.

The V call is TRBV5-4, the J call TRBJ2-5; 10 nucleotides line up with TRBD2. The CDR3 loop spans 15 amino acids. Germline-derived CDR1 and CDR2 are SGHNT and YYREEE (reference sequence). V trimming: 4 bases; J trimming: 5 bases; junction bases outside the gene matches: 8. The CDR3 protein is CASSTERGGLETQYF. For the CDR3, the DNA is TGTGCCAGCAGCACGGAGCGGGGGGGCTTGGAGACCCAGTACTTC.

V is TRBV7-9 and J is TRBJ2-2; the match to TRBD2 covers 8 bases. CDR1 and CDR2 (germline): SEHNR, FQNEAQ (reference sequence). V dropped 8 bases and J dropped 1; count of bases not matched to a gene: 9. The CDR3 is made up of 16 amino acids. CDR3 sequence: CASLGERGQNTGELFF. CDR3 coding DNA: TGTGCCAGCCTCGGCGAGCGGGGGCAGAACACCGGGGAGCTGTTTTTT.

The CDR3 DNA sequence: TGTGCCAGCAGCCGGCGGGGGAGCTCCTACGAGCAGTACTTC. Its translation: CASSRRGSSYEQYF. The rearrangement uses TRBV5-4 and TRBJ2-7; 7 nucleotides align to TRBD2. J was trimmed by 0 bases and V by 4 bases; bases with no gene match: 4. The CDR3 covers 14 residues. Germline assignment: CDR1 SGHNT and CDR2 YYREEE (reference sequence). The full variable domain, rest sourced from reference TRBV5-4 and TRBJ2-7, is ETGVTQSPTHLIKTRGQQVTLRCSSQSGHNTVSWYQQALGQGPQFIFQYYREEENGRGNFPPRFSGLQFPNYSSELNVNALELDDSALYLCASSRRGSSYEQYFGPGTRLTVT.

CDR3 nucleotide sequence: TGTGCCAGCTCACCACCGGGGGGGGCAGGAGATACGCAGTATTTT. It specifies CASSPPGGAGDTQYF. The rearrangement joins TRBV18 to TRBJ2-3; tentative D call: TRBD2 (7 bases). Trimming took 0 bases from V and 5 from J, leaving 12 bases between them. Germline CDR1 is KGHSH and CDR2 is LQKENI. CDR3 length equals 15 residues.

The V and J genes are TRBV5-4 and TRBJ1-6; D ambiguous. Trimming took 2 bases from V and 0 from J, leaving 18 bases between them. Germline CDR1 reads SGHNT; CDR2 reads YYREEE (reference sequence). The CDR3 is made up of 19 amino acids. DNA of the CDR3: TGTGCCAGCAGCTTTCTTCGAGGTACGGAGAGCTCCTATAATTCACCCCTCCACTTT. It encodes CASSFLRGTESSYNSPLHF.

The CDR3 spells CASRRGGSYEQYF. CDR3 coding DNA: TGTGCCAGCCGGCGGGGGGGCTCCTACGAGCAGTACTTC. V usage is TRBV3-1 (or the pseudogene TRBV3-2) and J usage is TRBJ2-7, with 9 bases that match TRBD2. Losses at the gene ends were 8 bases for V and 0 bases for J; bases not matched to a gene: 2. The CDR3 runs 13 residues. CDR1 is LGHDT, CDR2 YNNKEL, per germline (reference sequence).

CDR3: CASSRALLDSPLHF. CDR3 DNA: TGTGCCAGCAGTCGGGCCTTACTAGATTCACCCCTCCACTTT. The chain combines TRBV2 with TRBJ1-6; unclear D gene. The CDR3 is 14 amino acids. The germline CDR1 and CDR2 sequences are SNHLY and FYNNEI. V was cut by 5 bases and J by 8 bases, with 13 bases left in between.

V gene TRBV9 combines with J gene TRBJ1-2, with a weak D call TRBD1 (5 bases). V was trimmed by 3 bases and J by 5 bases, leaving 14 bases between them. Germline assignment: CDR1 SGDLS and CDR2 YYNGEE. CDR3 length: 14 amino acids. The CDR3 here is CASSAGELPYGYTF. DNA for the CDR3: TGTGCCAGCAGCGCGGGGGAGTTGCCTTATGGCTACACCTTC.

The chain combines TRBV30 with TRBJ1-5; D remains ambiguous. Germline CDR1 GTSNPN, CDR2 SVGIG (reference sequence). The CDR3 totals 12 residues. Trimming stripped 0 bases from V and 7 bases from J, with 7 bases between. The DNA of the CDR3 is TGTGCCTGGAGTGTAAGCTGGCAGCCCCAGCATTTT. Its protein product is CAWSVSWQPQHF. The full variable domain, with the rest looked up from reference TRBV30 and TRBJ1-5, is SQTIHQWPATLVQPVGSPLSLECTVEGTSNPNLYWYRQAAGRGLQLLFYSVGIGQISSEVPQNLSASRPQDRQFILSSKKLLLSDSGFYLCAWSVSWQPQHFGDGTRLSIL.